The source of this T cell receptor (beta chain) is a study of T-cell reconstitution after alpha-beta-depleted transplantation in children. Germline CDR1 is DFQATT and CDR2 is SNEGSKA (reference sequence). Trimming took 7 bases from V and 5 from J; bases not matched to a gene: 13. This CDR3 has 15 residues. Ten or more counts support this clonotype. No antigen is known for it. As it was prepared, the TCRbeta library received unique molecular identifiers. TCRdb processed the PCR reads anew with MiXCR; each CDR3 protein has one entry. The sample lists 550,000 to 600,000 distinct CDR3 sequences, under 25% seen once, with roughly 13% in the top ten. Study observations and caveats: One year after transplant, T-cell counts and diversity came mostly from newly produced T cells.

The input for sequencing was PBMCs, mostly from graft donor cells, taken 360 days after TCRalphabeta/CD19-depleted stem cell transplant. This chain uses TRBV20-1 with TRBJ2-5, with 10 bases matching TRBD2. This receptor was obtained from a boy younger than two who had a stem cell transplant for acute myeloid leukemia, so the T cells may come from the graft donor. This CDR3 is CSGIGGSGGFETQYF. DNA of the CDR3: TGCAGTGGGATAGGTGGTAGCGGGGGGTTCGAGACCCAGTACTTC.